The 25 T cell receptor beta chains listed next were all sequenced from one sample in a study of cytomegalovirus exposure and HLA in healthy donors. PCR involved 60 Vbeta and 13 Jbeta primers. Data came from immunoSEQ multiplex PCR; TCRdb stores just in-frame clones and leaves some out. The data show approximately 180,000 clones, roughly 73% seen once. Sample: PBMCs. These TCRs come from a woman younger than 45 in good health and CMV-seronegative.

About this clone: Other DNA sequences within the sample encode an identical CDR3. V gene TRBV19 combines with J gene TRBJ2-5; D is possibly TRBD1 (6 bases). V was cut by 2 bases and J by 2 bases, with 15 bases left in between. Germline V gives CDR1 LNHDA, CDR2 SQIVND (reference sequence). The CDR3 is 16 amino acids. CDR3 sequence (DNA): TGTGCCAGTAGTATAAACACAGGGCAGGTACAAGAGACCCAGTACTTC. This encodes CASSINTGQVQETQYF. The complete variable domain, with remaining parts taken from reference TRBV19 and TRBJ2-5, reads DGGITQSPKYLFRKEGQNVTLSCEQNLNHDAMYWYRQDPGQGLRLIYYSQIVNDFQKGDIAEGYSVSREKKESFPLTVTSAQKNPTAFYLCASSINTGQVQETQYFGPGTRLLVL.

The J gene is TRBJ2-5, the V gene TRBV5-4, with D possibly TRBD2 on 6 matching bases. The DNA end favors TRBJ2-7, so the J call may be wrong. The CDR3 contains 15 residues. Germline CDR1 and CDR2: SGHNT and YYREEE (reference sequence). The CDR3 nucleotides are TGTGCCAGCTCTAGTCCGGGACGGGGACTCTACGAGCAGTACTTC. Amino acids: CASSSPGRGLYEQYF.

This sequence joins TRBV5-4 and TRBJ1-2; tentatively, D is TRBD1 (6 bases). This CDR3 spans 16 amino acids. Germline loops: CDR1 SGHNT, CDR2 YYREEE (reference sequence). V lost 4 bases to trimming and J lost 4 bases, with 20 bases between them. The CDR3 here is CASSPGVATVVYGYTF. In DNA form, the CDR3 reads TGTGCCAGCAGCCCAGGGGTGGCGACAGTCGTCTATGGCTACACCTTC.

V gene TRBV27 combines with J gene TRBJ2-7, with 13 bases aligning to TRBD2. CDR1 MNHEY and CDR2 SMNVEV come from the germline V gene (reference sequence). V lost 6 bases, J lost 2 bases, and 4 bases stayed unmatched. CDR3 length: 15 amino acids. The CDR3 region has the DNA TGTGCCAGCAGCCTGACTAGCGGGAGGACCTACGAGCAGTACTTC. This translates into CASSLTSGRTYEQYF.

In nucleotides, the CDR3 is TGTGCCAGCAGTCGGTCGTTACGATCAGGGATGGTGAGCAATCAGCCCCAGCATTTT. Protein: CASSRSLRSGMVSNQPQHF. The chain combines TRBV27 with TRBJ1-5; D is perhaps TRBD1 (5 bases). V was clipped by 5 bases and J by 1 base, with 24 bases between them. CDR1 is MNHEY, CDR2 SMNVEV, per germline (reference sequence). The CDR3 is made up of 19 amino acids.

This clone was found once. Distinct nucleotide sequences in the sample also encode this CDR3. The chain joins TRBV7-2 to TRBJ2-1; TRBD1 agrees at 9 bases. V lost 1 base to trimming and J lost 4 bases; unmatched junction nucleotides: 2. This CDR3 has 15 amino acids. Germline CDR1 is SGHTA and CDR2 is FQGNSA. CDR3 amino acids: CASSLEGQGYNEQFF. In nucleotides, the CDR3 is TGTGCCAGCAGCTTAGAGGGACAGGGTTACAATGAGCAGTTCTTC.

The chain recombines TRBV5-4 with TRBJ2-7; 11 positions match TRBD2. The CDR3 spans 14 residues. V lost 4 bases and J lost 3; bases outside the gene matches: 3. CDR1 SGHNT and CDR2 YYREEE come from the germline V gene (reference sequence). In nucleotides, the CDR3 is TGTGCCAGCAGCCCAGGGACTAGCGGCTACGAGCAGTACTTC. Protein product: CASSPGTSGYEQYF.

This clone was counted once. The chain has TRBV19 and TRBJ1-2; 9 bases align to TRBD1. The germline V gene has CDR1 LNHDA and CDR2 SQIVND (reference sequence). This CDR3 region has 17 residues. V lost 5 bases, J lost 4 bases, and 14 bases stayed unmatched. In DNA, the CDR3 is TGTGCCAGTAGTGCCCCGGTTGGGACAGGGTTCTCCTATGGCTACACCTTC. Its translation: CASSAPVGTGFSYGYTF.

The chain employs TRBV19 and TRBJ2-7, with D perhaps TRBD1 (5 bases). The V end lost 10 bases, the J end lost 5 bases, and 24 bases lay between the germline ends. Per the germline V gene, CDR1 is LNHDA and CDR2 is SQIVND (reference sequence). The CDR3 length is 15 residues. The CDR3 loop reads CAKHRRDSIPHEQYF. The CDR3, as DNA: TGTGCCAAACATAGAAGAGACAGCATCCCCCACGAGCAGTACTTC.

The chain combines TRBV5-8 with TRBJ2-7; D is perhaps TRBD1 (5 bases). The CDR3 is 14 amino acids. Deletions cut 1 base from V and 3 bases from J, with 11 bases between. Germline V CDR1 and CDR2: SGHTS, YDEGEE. In DNA, the CDR3 is TGTGCCAGCAGCTTGCAGGGTTCTGTCTACGAGCAGTACTTC. Amino acid sequence: CASSLQGSVYEQYF.

The rearrangement uses TRBV10-2 and TRBJ1-1, with 8 bases fitting TRBD1. The V and J ends lost 6 bases and 13 bases, in that order; junction bases with no gene match: 13. The CDR3 length is 13 residues. Germline CDR1 WSHSY, CDR2 SAAADI. DNA of the CDR3: TGCGCCAGCAGCAAGACAGGGGAGGTTGATGGTTTCTTT. This translates into CASSKTGEVDGFF.

The CDR3 region is CATSRDRGQGFSGNTIYF. In DNA, the CDR3 is TGTGCCACCAGCAGAGATAGGGGACAGGGTTTTTCCGGAAACACCATATATTTT. This chain joins TRBV15 and TRBJ1-3; 9 bases are a match to TRBD1. This CDR3 spans 18 amino acids. The V segment lost 0 bases and the J segment 4 bases; nucleotides outside the gene matches: 10. Per the germline V gene, CDR1 is LNHNV and CDR2 is YYDKDF (reference sequence).

The V call is TRBV18, the J call TRBJ1-2; maybe TRBD1 (5 bases). V lost 3 bases and J lost 8, with 13 bases in between. Germline lookup yields CDR1 KGHSH and CDR2 LQKENI. This CDR3 is built from 13 residues. CDR3 in DNA: TGTGCCAGCTCACCTAGGGGTTCGGAGGGCTACACCTTC. Its translation is CASSPRGSEGYTF.

The chain couples TRBV2 to TRBJ2-7, with D tentatively TRBD2 (5 bases). The CDR3 consists of 16 residues. Trimming stripped 10 bases from V and 7 bases from J, with 29 bases between. Germline CDR1 SNHLY, CDR2 FYNNEI. CDR3 coding DNA: TGTGCCACCTTGGATGGGCCGGCCACGCCCGGAGGAGAGCAGTACTTC. It specifies CATLDGPATPGGEQYF.

The chain employs TRBV4-3 and TRBJ1-2; the match to TRBD1 covers 8 bases. The junction had 13 bases not matched to a gene; V was cut back by 0 bases and J by 1 base. Germline V gives CDR1 LGHNA, CDR2 YSLEER. The CDR3 consists of 19 residues. The DNA for the CDR3 is TGCGCCAGCAGCCAAGATATTCCCCATGGACAGGGTATTAACTATGGCTACACCTTC. Protein product: CASSQDIPHGQGINYGYTF.

The CDR3, as DNA: TGTGCCAGCAGCCAAGATACCAATTATAAGAATATGGGACAGGCATTTCAGCCCCAGCATTTT. As protein: CASSQDTNYKNMGQAFQPQHF. V is TRBV4-2 and J is TRBJ1-5, with 8 bases fitting TRBD1. Trimming at V came to 0 bases and at J to 6 bases, leaving 22 bases not matched to a gene. Germline V gives CDR1 LGHNA, CDR2 YNFKEQ. This CDR3 contains 21 residues.

This clone was observed a few times. The chain uses TRBV10-3 and TRBJ1-1; TRBD1 agrees at 9 bases. Looked up from germline, CDR1 is ENHRY and CDR2 is SYGVKD. The CDR3 contains 14 residues. The ends lost 10 bases at V and 4 bases at J; junction bases unmatched: 10. CDR3 in amino acids: CATQRDRVGTEAFF. In nucleotides, the CDR3 is TGTGCCACTCAGAGGGACAGGGTGGGCACTGAAGCTTTCTTT.

This chain joins TRBV5-1 and TRBJ2-7; 8 positions agree with TRBD1. The CDR3 has 18 amino acids. Germline V lookup: CDR1 SGHRS, CDR2 YFSETQ. V lost 0 bases to trimming and J lost 1 base; unmatched junction nucleotides: 12. The CDR3 nucleotides read TGCGCCAGCAGCTTGGCCCGGGGGCGGACAGGGTCTTCCTACGAGCAGTACTTC. Translating it yields CASSLARGRTGSSYEQYF.

The V call is TRBV9, the J call TRBJ2-6; D may be TRBD1 (5 bases). The CDR3 loop spans 16 amino acids. The V gene's germline CDR1 is SGDLS and CDR2 YYNGEE. The germline V and J ends were trimmed by 2 bases and 3 bases, with 12 bases remaining between them. In DNA form, the CDR3 reads TGTGCCAGCAGCGTTCAGGGTATGTATGGGGCCAACGTCCTGACTTTC. Its translation is CASSVQGMYGANVLTF.

This chain links TRBV5-1 with TRBJ2-1; possibly TRBD1 for D (6 bases). The length of the CDR3 is 13 residues. Trimming shortened V by 0 bases and J by 10 bases, and 11 bases separated the two germline ends. Germline V lookup: CDR1 SGHRS, CDR2 YFSETQ. Written as DNA, the CDR3 is TGCGCCAGCAGCTTGGTCTCCGGGACAGAGCAGTTCTTC. Translating gives CASSLVSGTEQFF.

The V and J genes are TRBV11-2 and TRBJ2-7; unclear D gene. CDR1 and CDR2 (germline): SGHAT, FQNNGV. V was cut by 1 base and J by 3 bases, with 13 bases left in between. The CDR3 extends over 15 amino acids. This chain's CDR3 is CASSLGARDLYEQYF. Here the CDR3 DNA reads TGTGCCAGCAGCTTAGGGGCCCGAGACCTCTACGAGCAGTACTTC.

V usage is TRBV6-4 and J usage is TRBJ2-2; possible D gene TRBD1, 5 bases. Germline loops: CDR1 MRHNA, CDR2 SNTAGT. The V gene lost 6 bases and the J gene lost 4 bases, with 12 bases spanning the gap. The CDR3 is made up of 14 amino acids. Here the CDR3 DNA reads TGTGCCAGCAGCAGGGTTTTTAGCACCGGGGAGCTGTTTTTT. This codes for CASSRVFSTGELFF.

This chain connects TRBV7-9 to TRBJ2-1, with a possible D match to TRBD2 (6 bases). Looked up from germline, CDR1 is SEHNR and CDR2 is FQNEAQ (reference sequence). The CDR3 contains 15 residues. The V and J ends lost 5 bases and 9 bases respectively, with 20 bases between them. The CDR3 region is CASSHRDFLWVEQFF. The CDR3 DNA follows: TGTGCCAGCAGCCACCGGGACTTCTTATGGGTTGAGCAGTTCTTC. Full variable domain (missing parts from reference TRBV7-9 and TRBJ2-1): DTGVSQNPRHKITKRGQNVTFRCDPISEHNRLYWYRQTLGQGPEFLTYFQNEAQLEKSRLLSDRFSAERPKGSFSTLEIQRTEQGDSAMYLCASSHRDFLWVEQFFGPGTRLTVL.

V is TRBV7-3 and J is TRBJ2-3; the D is unclear. Germline-derived CDR1 and CDR2 are SGHTA and FQGTGA. The CDR3 loop spans 14 amino acids. The V end lost 2 bases, the J end lost 0 bases, and 6 bases lay between the germline ends. This CDR3 is CASSLRQSTDTQYF. In DNA form, the CDR3 reads TGTGCCAGCAGCTTACGCCAGAGCACAGATACGCAGTATTTT. Combining the CDR3 with reference TRBV7-3 and TRBJ2-3 gives the whole variable domain GAGVSQTPSNKVTEKGKYVELRCDPISGHTALYWYRQSLGQGPEFLIYFQGTGAADDSGLPNDRFFAVRPEGSVSTLKIQRTERGDSAVYLCASSLRQSTDTQYFGPGTRLTVL.

The V and J genes are TRBV9 and TRBJ2-3; 9 positions match TRBD2. CDR3 length: 17 residues. The V and J ends lost 4 bases and 3 bases, in that order; junction bases with no gene match: 12. In germline, CDR1 is SGDLS, CDR2 YYNGEE. The CDR3: CASSPLAAAGGTDTQYF. For the CDR3, the DNA is TGTGCCAGCAGCCCTCTGGCTGCAGCGGGAGGAACAGATACGCAGTATTTT.